The 2 T cell receptor beta chains reported below all come from one sample, sequenced in a study of a mutant IDH1 vaccine in newly diagnosed glioma. No antigens are known for them. Described time point: week 5, during vaccination. Vaccination comprised doses that each held 300 ug of mutant IDH1 20-mer peptide, plus topical imiquimod. Here immunoSEQ multiplex PCR was the method, and the copy in TCRdb shows in-frame clones only, minus some. Of tens of thousands of clones listed, over 75% are singletons. Sample: PBMCs, taken from a glioma patient whose treatment included an IDH1 peptide vaccine. The receptors here all came from a woman aged 40 to 49 with glioma.

In this sample, this clone turned up a few times. This rearrangement joins TRBV27 to TRBJ1-6; TRBD1 might be the D (5 bases). CDR3 size: 14 residues. V lost 7 bases and J lost 8, with 15 bases in between. In germline, CDR1 is MNHEY, CDR2 SMNVEV (reference sequence). The DNA of the CDR3 is TGTGCCAGCAACAACCGGGGGTGGGATTCACCCCTCCACTTT. Its translation: CASNNRGWDSPLHF.

The genes are TRBV6-5 and TRBJ2-7; 7 bases fit TRBD1. The CDR3 length is 15 residues. The ends lost 6 bases at V and 1 base at J; junction bases unmatched: 9. Per germline, CDR1 MNHEY and CDR2 SVGAGI. This CDR3 is CASSRPTGISYEQYF. In nucleotides, the CDR3 is TGTGCCAGCAGCCGTCCGACAGGGATTTCCTACGAGCAGTACTTC.